What follows are 5 T cell receptor beta chains derived from one specimen sequenced in a study of T-cell reconstitution after alpha-beta-depleted transplantation in children. As it was prepared, the TCRbeta library received unique molecular identifiers. Each CDR3 protein is one row after TCRdb ran MiXCR on the PCR reads. In the table there are hundreds of thousands of distinct CDR3 sequences, around 10% of which are singletons. The material was peripheral blood, obtained 180 days after TCRalphabeta/CD19-depleted stem cell transplant. The source of these receptors is a male patient between 2 and 10 years old who had a stem cell transplant for chronic granulomatous disease, so the T cells may come from the graft donor.

This clonotype was seen many times. The chain joins TRBV12-3 or TRBV12-4 to TRBJ2-3; no clear D gene. The ends were cut back, 8 bases at V and 0 bases at J, with 18 bases in the middle. The CDR3 runs 16 residues. The CDR3, as DNA: TGTGCCAGCGCGCCTCGTCTATCCTTTAGCACAGATACGCAGTATTTT. Amino acid sequence: CASAPRLSFSTDTQYF.

To note about this clonotype: Its ends do not fully match the called genes, so a read error is possible. Here the CDR3 reads CASSPGGAGGNTVYF. The DNA for the CDR3 is TGTGCCAGTAGTCCAGGGGGCGCGGGAGGAAACACCGTATATTTT. The chain combines TRBV19 with TRBJ1-3; 8 bases match TRBD1. The CDR3 extends over 15 amino acids. Germline V gene data show CDR1 as LNHDA and CDR2 as SQIVND (reference sequence).

In this sample, this clonotype turned up many times. The chain has TRBV29-1 and TRBJ2-3; D is ambiguous. The germline V gene has CDR1 SQVTM and CDR2 ANQGSEA. Between the trimmed V and J ends, which lost 1 base and 6 bases, there was a span of 8 bases. The CDR3 is made up of 12 amino acids. CDR3 in DNA: TGCAGCGTTGAAGGGGGTTCGGATACGCAGTATTTT. Translating gives CSVEGGSDTQYF.

This clonotype was detected ten times or more. The chain uses TRBV6-1 and TRBJ2-5; 9 bases map to TRBD2. CDR1 is MNHNS, CDR2 SASEGT, per germline. The CDR3 extends over 14 amino acids. V shed 6 bases and J 5 bases; nucleotides not matched to a gene: 7. The CDR3 loop reads CASSLGTSKETQYF. In DNA, the CDR3 is TGTGCCAGCAGCCTCGGGACTAGCAAGGAGACCCAGTACTTC.

This clonotype was seen at least ten times. V usage is TRBV10-3 and J usage is TRBJ1-5; D is perhaps TRBD1 (5 bases). This CDR3 is built from 14 residues. In germline, CDR1 is ENHRY, CDR2 SYGVKD. V was pared by 2 bases and J by 4 bases, with 9 bases between. CDR3 residues: CAISEGGWNQPQHF. The CDR3 DNA follows: TGTGCCATCAGTGAGGGGGGGTGGAATCAGCCCCAGCATTTT.